This T cell receptor (beta chain) was observed in a study of T cell responses to AZD1222 COVID-19 vaccine. Assay used: immunoSEQ multiplex PCR; TCRdb lists only in-frame clones, some missing. The sample has some 150,000 clones, about 93% seen once; the top ten hold roughly 3.1%. V was clipped by 0 bases and J by 1 base, with 25 bases between them. The CDR3 has 21 amino acids. Germline V gives CDR1 KGHSH, CDR2 LQKENI. Study-level points and caveats: Two AZD1222 doses significantly raised spike-specific TCR breadth and depth over controls. Donors skewed white British and female; clonal diversity was possibly underestimated. The study found vaccine-associated CD4 TCRs spanning spike, dominant at 160-218 and 743-854. Variant regions that are unmutated are reportedly the target of nearly half of spike-specific TCRs.

Concerning this clone: Its antigen is not identified.

The chain recombines TRBV18 with TRBJ1-3, with D possibly matching TRBD1 (5 bases). Sequences were derived from peripheral blood, sampled 28 days after the second AZD1222 dose. This TCR was recovered from an adult who received the AZD1222 COVID-19 vaccine. The CDR3 DNA reads TGTGCCAGCTCACCACCGAGGATTGCAGGGCGAGACAAACAGTCTGGAAACACCATATATTTT. It translates to CASSPPRIAGRDKQSGNTIYF.